These 25 T cell receptor beta chains were sequenced from one sample in a study of cytomegalovirus exposure and HLA in healthy donors. Primers included in the PCR were 60 Vbeta and 13 Jbeta primers. The assay was immunoSEQ multiplex PCR, and TCRdb's table has in-frame clones only and misses some. The sample lists 150,000 to 200,000 clones, approximately 79% seen once, with about 5.7% in the top ten. Material: PBMCs. The receptors were gathered from a middle-aged man in good health and CMV-seropositive.

The DNA of the CDR3 is TGTGCCAGCAGCAAAGGCAAGGGGTTTGGAGGCTACACCTTC. It codes for CASSKGKGFGGYTF. The chain uses TRBV21-1 and TRBJ1-2; the table's TRBD1 call for D was not verified on the DNA. TRBV21-1 is assigned pseudogene status. The CDR3 has 14 residues.

The rearrangement links TRBV7-6 to TRBJ2-5; perhaps TRBD1 as D (5 bases). The CDR3 runs 14 residues. The V gene's germline CDR1 is SGHVS and CDR2 FNYEAQ. V was shortened by 1 base and J by 1 base, with 7 bases between the two germline ends. The CDR3 DNA follows: TGTGCCAGCAGCTTAGGGACACTCCAAGAGACCCAGTACTTC. Amino acid sequence: CASSLGTLQETQYF.

This chain uses TRBV19 with TRBJ1-1, with D possibly TRBD1 on 6 matching bases. The CDR3 extends over 13 amino acids. V lost 7 bases and J lost 1, with 10 bases in between. CDR1 and CDR2 (germline): LNHDA, SQIVND (reference sequence). The CDR3 DNA is TGTGCCAGTAAACAGGGCTGGAACACTGAAGCTTTCTTT. It specifies CASKQGWNTEAFF.

The rearrangement links TRBV6-4 to TRBJ1-1; D ambiguous. Trimming shortened V by 9 bases and J by 5 bases, and 16 bases separated the two germline ends. Per germline, CDR1 MRHNA and CDR2 SNTAGT. CDR3 length: 13 amino acids. CDR3: CASGVTRETEAFF. As DNA, the CDR3 is TGTGCCAGTGGGGTTACGAGGGAGACTGAAGCTTTCTTT.

This clone was found a few times. The chain employs TRBV29-1 and TRBJ1-1, with D hard to call. The CDR3 covers 12 residues. The V gene's germline CDR1 is SQVTM and CDR2 ANQGSEA. The V end lost 4 bases, the J end lost 3 bases, and 9 bases lay between the germline ends. CDR3 sequence (DNA): TGCAGCGTTGTGTTCGGGGACACTGAAGCTTTCTTT. This gives the protein CSVVFGDTEAFF. The full variable domain, completed using reference TRBV29-1 and TRBJ1-1, is SAVISQKPSRDICQRGTSLTIQCQVDSQVTMMFWYRQQPGQSLTLIATANQGSEATYESGFVIDKFPISRPNLTFSTLTVSNMSPEDSSIYLCSVVFGDTEAFFGQGTRLTVV.

The chain joins TRBV5-6 to TRBJ1-6; possible D gene TRBD1, 5 bases. Germline assignment: CDR1 SGHDT and CDR2 YYEEEE. This CDR3 comprises 17 residues. Trimming left V 0 bases short and J 8 bases short, with 18 bases between. The CDR3 is CASSLGGATGLHSPLHF. CDR3 coding DNA: TGTGCCAGCAGCTTGGGCGGGGCGACTGGGCTTCATTCACCCCTCCACTTT.

The chain joins TRBV19 to TRBJ2-1; weak D call: TRBD1 (6 bases). V dropped 3 bases and J dropped 9 bases, with 12 bases sitting between them. This CDR3 is built from 13 residues. Germline lookup yields CDR1 LNHDA and CDR2 SQIVND (reference sequence). CDR3 region: CASSIGTKGEQFF. CDR3 coding DNA: TGTGCCAGTAGTATTGGGACAAAGGGTGAGCAGTTCTTC.

This clone was seen a handful of times. The chain has TRBV5-6 and TRBJ2-2, with unresolved D. There are 14 residues in the CDR3. Germline assignment: CDR1 SGHDT and CDR2 YYEEEE. With 6 bases removed from V and 2 bases from J, the gap between germline ends came to 11 bases. In DNA, the CDR3 is TGTGCCAGCAATGTAGCAGTTAACACCGGGGAGCTGTTTTTT. It specifies CASNVAVNTGELFF.

This rearrangement joins TRBV7-2 to TRBJ2-1; TRBD2 is a possible D gene (6 bases). The CDR3 consists of 13 residues. From germline, CDR1 is SGHTA and CDR2 FQGNSA. V lost 5 bases, J lost 6 bases, and 11 bases lay in between. CDR3 protein: CASSPGGGNEQFF. CDR3 DNA: TGTGCCAGCAGCCCTGGGGGAGGCAATGAGCAGTTCTTC. The entire variable domain, with the rest obtained from reference TRBV7-2 and TRBJ2-1, is as follows: GAGVSQSPSNKVTEKGKDVELRCDPISGHTALYWYRQSLGQGLEFLIYFQGNSAPDKSGLPSDRFSAERTGGSVSTLTIQRTQQEDSAVYLCASSPGGGNEQFFGPGTRLTVL.

This sequence joins TRBV2 and TRBJ1-2; D possibly corresponds to TRBD1 (5 bases). Per the germline V gene, CDR1 is SNHLY and CDR2 is FYNNEI. CDR3 length equals 12 residues. This CDR3 is CNVQGEGYGYTF. Here the CDR3 DNA reads TGTAACGTACAAGGGGAGGGCTATGGCTACACCTTC.

This chain connects TRBV6-5 to TRBJ2-5; TRBD1 is a possible D gene (6 bases). Germline values: CDR1 MNHEY, CDR2 SVGAGI. Trimming took 6 bases from V and 2 from J, leaving 16 bases between them. The CDR3 is 15 amino acids. The DNA for the CDR3 is TGTGCCAGCAGCTCCACGGGACACCATCAAGAGACCCAGTACTTC. It specifies CASSSTGHHQETQYF.

This clone was recorded once. The CDR3 DNA is TGTGCCAGCAGCCAAACTGAGTACGGGGGCTCCTACAATGAGCAGTTCTTC. Translation: CASSQTEYGGSYNEQFF. The V call is TRBV2, the J call TRBJ2-1; D may be TRBD2 (6 bases). The CDR3 is 17 amino acids. The germline CDR1 and CDR2 sequences are SNHLY and FYNNEI. Between the trimmed V and J ends, which lost 6 bases and 0 bases, there was a span of 18 bases.

The chain carries TRBV6-1 and TRBJ1-1; D is ambiguous. V lost 7 bases, J lost 0 bases, and 12 bases lay in between. Germline loops: CDR1 MNHNS, CDR2 SASEGT. The CDR3 is made up of 14 amino acids. CDR3 sequence (DNA): TGTGCCAGCATAAGTGCGCGGATGAACACTGAAGCTTTCTTT. Amino acid sequence: CASISARMNTEAFF.

This chain links TRBV6-1 with TRBJ2-5; TRBD1 might be the D (6 bases). This CDR3 spans 14 amino acids. The germline CDR1 and CDR2 sequences are MNHNS and SASEGT. Trimming removed 6 bases from V and 4 bases from J, with 15 bases in between. In DNA, the CDR3 is TGTGCCAGCAGGCTCGACAGGTACGGAGAGACCCAGTACTTC. As protein: CASRLDRYGETQYF.

A few counts support this clone. The chain uses TRBV7-3 and TRBJ2-7; D remains ambiguous. The ends were cut back, 5 bases at V and 6 bases at J, with 8 bases in the middle. The CDR3 contains 11 residues. The germline V gene encodes CDR1 SGHTA and CDR2 FQGTGA. CDR3: CASSPGGEQYF. The CDR3 nucleotides read TGTGCCAGCAGCCCCGGCGGCGAGCAGTACTTC.

The chain couples TRBV5-6 to TRBJ1-5; 8 nucleotides agree with TRBD1. The CDR3 spans 14 residues. CDR1 SGHDT and CDR2 YYEEEE come from the germline V gene. Trimming removed 4 bases from V and 7 bases from J; junction bases left unmatched: 7. Here the CDR3 reads CASSPQGEKQPQHF. The CDR3 nucleotides read TGTGCCAGCAGCCCACAGGGGGAAAAACAGCCCCAGCATTTT.

This clone is a singleton in its sample. The V and J genes are TRBV6-5 and TRBJ1-1, with D unclear. Germline V gene data show CDR1 as MNHEY and CDR2 as SVGAGI. CDR3 length: 11 residues. Between the trimmed V and J ends, which lost 1 base and 8 bases, there was a span of 5 bases. The CDR3 DNA sequence: TGTGCCAGCAGTTACTTTCGGGAAGCTTTCTTT. Translation gives CASSYFREAFF.

The chain couples TRBV4-1 to TRBJ2-3; a possible D gene is TRBD1 (5 bases). Germline V gene lookup returns CDR1 MGHRA and CDR2 YSYEKL. This CDR3 region has 12 residues. Trimming removed 3 bases from V and 6 bases from J, with 7 bases in between. The CDR3 DNA follows: TGCGCCAGCAGCCAGAAGGGGGATACGCAGTATTTT. Translating gives CASSQKGDTQYF.

The chain recombines TRBV9 with TRBJ2-6, with 9 bases aligning to TRBD1. CDR3 length: 17 amino acids. CDR1 is SGDLS, CDR2 YYNGEE, per germline. Trimming removed 5 bases from V and 3 bases from J; junction bases left unmatched: 9. The CDR3 nucleotides are TGTGCCAGCAGACCGGGACAGGGTAATCTTGGGGCCAACGTCCTGACTTTC. As protein: CASRPGQGNLGANVLTF.

This clone was detected a few times. The chain recombines TRBV7-3 with TRBJ1-1; 8 bases fit TRBD1. The CDR3 has 14 residues. CDR1 and CDR2 (germline): SGHTA, FQGTGA. The V gene end was trimmed by 4 bases and the J gene end by 2 bases; junction bases not matched to a gene: 3. The CDR3 sequence: CASSSTGVNTEAFF. The CDR3 DNA reads TGTGCCAGCAGCTCGACAGGGGTCAACACTGAAGCTTTCTTT.

The rearrangement joins TRBV27 to TRBJ2-5; TRBD2 agrees at 8 bases. The CDR3 is 16 amino acids. The junction had 10 bases not matched to a gene; V was cut back by 4 bases and J by 3 bases. The V gene's germline CDR1 is MNHEY and CDR2 SMNVEV (reference sequence). The CDR3 sequence is CASSSGAGAGEETQYF. The CDR3 nucleotides read TGTGCCAGCAGTTCCGGAGCGGGGGCCGGGGAAGAGACCCAGTACTTC.

There are a few counts of this clone. The V and J genes are TRBV15 and TRBJ2-1, with TRBD2 identical over 15 bases. The CDR3 totals 16 residues. The germline gives CDR1 LNHNV, CDR2 YYDKDF (reference sequence). Germline trimming cut 6 bases from V and 9 bases from J; bases unmatched to any gene: 9. The CDR3 coding sequence is TGTGCCACCAGTTATCCGGGACTAGCGGGGGGAGGTGAGCAGTTCTTC. It is translated as CATSYPGLAGGGEQFF.

The chain links TRBV5-1 to TRBJ2-2; TRBD1 aligns across 8 bases. CDR3 length: 17 residues. With 6 bases clipped from V and 1 base from J, the junction kept 11 bases outside the gene matches. CDR1 is SGHRS and CDR2 is YFSETQ in the germline V gene. CDR3 loop: CASTDRGRSQNTGELFF. The CDR3 nucleotides read TGCGCCAGCACCGACAGGGGTCGCTCCCAGAACACCGGGGAGCTGTTTTTT. Variable domain in full (rest from reference TRBV5-1 and TRBJ2-2): KAGVTQTPRYLIKTRGQQVTLSCSPISGHRSVSWYQQTPGQGLQFLFEYFSETQRNKGNFPGRFSGRQFSNSRSEMNVSTLELGDSALYLCASTDRGRSQNTGELFFGEGSRLTVL.

This clone was counted a few times. The V gene is TRBV27, the J gene TRBJ2-2; maybe TRBD1 (5 bases). The CDR3 covers 16 residues. The V gene lost 2 bases and the J gene lost 0 bases, with 10 bases spanning the gap. Germline lookup yields CDR1 MNHEY and CDR2 SMNVEV (reference sequence). The chain's CDR3 is CASSLLTAANTGELFF. The CDR3 DNA reads as TGTGCCAGCAGTTTACTGACAGCCGCGAACACCGGGGAGCTGTTTTTT.

Only one count was recorded for this clone. J is TRBJ2-7 and V is TRBV5-1; D is ambiguous. V lost 4 bases and J lost 6, with 14 bases in between. The CDR3 runs to 13 residues. Germline CDR1 SGHRS, CDR2 YFSETQ. The CDR3 region has the DNA TGCGCCAGCAGCATGTCGCTAGATTTCGAGCAGTACTTC. This encodes CASSMSLDFEQYF.